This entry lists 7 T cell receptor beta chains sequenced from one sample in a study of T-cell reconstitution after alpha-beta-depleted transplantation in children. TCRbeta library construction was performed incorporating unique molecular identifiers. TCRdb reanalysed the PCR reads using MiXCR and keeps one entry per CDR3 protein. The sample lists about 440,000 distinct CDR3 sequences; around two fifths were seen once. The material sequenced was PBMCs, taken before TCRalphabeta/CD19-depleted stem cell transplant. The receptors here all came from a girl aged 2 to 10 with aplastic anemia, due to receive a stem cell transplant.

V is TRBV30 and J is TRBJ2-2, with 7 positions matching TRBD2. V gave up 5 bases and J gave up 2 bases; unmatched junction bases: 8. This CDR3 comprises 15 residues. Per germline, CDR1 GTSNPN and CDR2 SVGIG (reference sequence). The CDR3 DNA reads TGTGCCTGGTTGGGGGAGGGCCCTAACACCGGGGAGCTGTTTTTT. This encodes CAWLGEGPNTGELFF.

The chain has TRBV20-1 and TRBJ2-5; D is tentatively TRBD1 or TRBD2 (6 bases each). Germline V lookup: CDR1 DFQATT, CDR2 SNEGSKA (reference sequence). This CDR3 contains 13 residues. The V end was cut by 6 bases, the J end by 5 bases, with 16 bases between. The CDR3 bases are TGCAGTGCCGGCTGGGGGGCAGAGGAGACCCAGTACTTC. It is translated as CSAGWGAEETQYF.

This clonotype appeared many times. CDR3 bases: TGCGCCAGCGGGACCACCACTAGCGGGAGGTCCTACAATGAGCAGTTCTTC. Encoded protein: CASGTTTSGRSYNEQFF. The gene calls are TRBV5-1 and TRBJ2-1, with TRBD2 matching over 12 bases. The V segment lost 7 bases and the J segment 1 base; nucleotides outside the gene matches: 9. The germline V gene has CDR1 SGHRS and CDR2 YFSETQ. There are 17 residues in the CDR3.

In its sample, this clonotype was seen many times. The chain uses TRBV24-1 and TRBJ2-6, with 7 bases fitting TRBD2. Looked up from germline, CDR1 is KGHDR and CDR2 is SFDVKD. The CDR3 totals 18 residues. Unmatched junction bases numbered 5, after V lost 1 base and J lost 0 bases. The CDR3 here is CATSDLLARPSGANVLTF. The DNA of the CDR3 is TGTGCCACCAGTGATTTACTAGCGAGACCCTCTGGGGCCAACGTCCTGACTTTC.

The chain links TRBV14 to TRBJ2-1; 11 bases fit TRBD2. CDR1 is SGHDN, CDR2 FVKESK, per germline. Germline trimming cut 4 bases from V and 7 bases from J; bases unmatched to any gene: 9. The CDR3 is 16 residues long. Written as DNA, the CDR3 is TGTGCCAGCAGCCCGACAAAGGGACTAGCGGTGAATGAGCAGTTCTTC. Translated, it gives CASSPTKGLAVNEQFF.

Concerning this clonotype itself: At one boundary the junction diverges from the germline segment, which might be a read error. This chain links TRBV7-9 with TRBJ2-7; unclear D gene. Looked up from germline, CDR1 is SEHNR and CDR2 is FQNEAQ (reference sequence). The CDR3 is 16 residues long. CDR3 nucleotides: TGTGCGAGCAGCTTAGATTGGTCCCCATTTACCTACGAGCAGTACTTC. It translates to CASSLDWSPFTYEQYF.

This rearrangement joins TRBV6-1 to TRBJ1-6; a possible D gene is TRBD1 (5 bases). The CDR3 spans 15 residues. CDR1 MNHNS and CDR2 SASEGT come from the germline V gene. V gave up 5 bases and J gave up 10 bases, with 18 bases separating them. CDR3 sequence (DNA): TGTGCCAGCAGTCGGCCCAGGGAGCGAGGATCACCCCTCCACTTT. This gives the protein CASSRPRERGSPLHF.